A selection of T cell receptor beta chains follows, all from one sample in a study of blood T cell repertoires in COVID-19. Some clones are missing from TCRdb's copy, which holds only in-frame ones; the method was immunoSEQ multiplex PCR. The table has 170,000 or so clones, around 82% seen once. The sequencing sample was made of peripheral blood. These receptors were collected from a man aged 18 to 35 with active or convalescent COVID-19. Each CDR3 is given with its conserved first and last residue. D genes are given only for firm matches. Clone size, where shown, is once, few, many, or a class for clones that have expanded.

clone_size	v_call	d_call	j_call	cdr3_aa	cdr3_nt
once	TRBV5-1	TRBD1	TRBJ2-1	CASSLGDRGVSEQFF	TGCGCCAGCAGCTTAGGGGACAGGGGGGTTAGCGAGCAGTTCTTC
NA	TRBV5-5	TRBD1	TRBJ1-2	CASSYRTGFPPNYGYTF	TGTGCCAGCAGCTATCGGACAGGTTTCCCTCCTAACTATGGCTACACCTTC
NA	TRBV27	TRBD2	TRBJ2-7	CASSSAGGSYEQYF	TGTGCCAGCAGTTCGGCGGGGGGTTCCTACGAGCAGTACTTC
NA	TRBV18	NA	TRBJ1-4	CASSGQTTNEKLFF	TGTGCCAGCTCCGGACAGACAACTAATGAAAAACTGTTTTTT
NA	TRBV14	NA	TRBJ1-2	CASSQAGDWDVYTF	TGTGCCAGCAGCCAAGCGGGGGACTGGGACGTCTACACCTTC
NA	TRBV2	TRBD2	TRBJ2-1	CASSKTSGDYNEQFF	TGTGCCAGCAGTAAAACTAGCGGGGATTACAATGAGCAGTTCTTC
few	TRBV11-2	NA	TRBJ1-2	CASSFVEGDHYGYTF	TGTGCCAGCAGCTTTGTCGAGGGGGATCACTATGGCTACACCTTC
NA	TRBV3-1/TRBV3-2	TRBD1	TRBJ2-7	CASSQGSDRGRKGQYF	TGTGCCAGCAGCCAAGGATCGGACAGGGGGCGTAAAGGGCAGTACTTC
NA	TRBV5-3	NA	TRBJ1-2	CARTSTVSSGYTF	TGTGCCAGAACGTCGACAGTTTCTTCGGGCTACACCTTC
NA	TRBV12-3/TRBV12-4	NA	TRBJ1-5	CASSREGNQPQHF	TGTGCCAGCAGCAGGGAAGGCAATCAGCCCCAGCATTTT
NA	TRBV19	NA	TRBJ2-2	CASSWGVPPGELFF	TGTGCCAGTAGTTGGGGGGTTCCCCCCGGGGAGCTGTTTTTT
few	TRBV19	NA	TRBJ1-4	CASSIDGADRPNEKLFF	TGTGCCAGTAGTATAGATGGGGCTGATCGACCTAATGAAAAACTGTTTTTT
NA	TRBV11-2	TRBD2	TRBJ2-5	CASSSEREFLETQYF	TGTGCCAGCAGCTCCGAGCGGGAATTCTTGGAGACCCAGTACTTC
NA	TRBV2	NA	TRBJ1-6	CASSEQGPAGESPLHF	TGTGCCAGCAGTGAACAAGGCCCGGCAGGGGAATCACCCCTCCACTTT
NA	TRBV28	TRBD2	TRBJ2-7	CASSLRLAGGDEQYF	TGTGCCAGCAGCCTACGACTAGCGGGAGGCGACGAGCAGTACTTC
NA	TRBV6-1	NA	TRBJ2-7	CASSEGGDSYEQYF	TGTGCCAGCAGTGAAGGCGGGGATTCCTACGAGCAGTACTTC
NA	TRBV14	NA	TRBJ2-7	CASSQTGLSYEQYF	TGTGCCAGCAGCCAAACAGGGCTCTCCTACGAGCAGTACTTC
few	TRBV6-5	NA	TRBJ2-2	CASARARAVGELFF	TGTGCCAGCGCCCGCGCCAGGGCAGTCGGGGAGCTGTTTTTT
few	TRBV7-8	NA	TRBJ2-1	CASSLDRQTEQFF	TGTGCCAGCAGCTTAGATAGGCAGACAGAGCAGTTCTTC
NA	TRBV5-4	TRBD2	TRBJ2-7	CASSLTSGGSYEQYF	TGTGCCAGCAGCCTTACTAGCGGGGGATCCTACGAGCAGTACTTC
NA	TRBV5-8	TRBD1	TRBJ2-4	CASSKQGTGRNIQYF	TGTGCCAGCAGCAAACAGGGGACAGGGAGGAACATTCAGTACTTC
NA	TRBV18	NA	TRBJ2-7	CASSPQASHYEQYF	TGTGCCAGCTCACCTCAGGCTAGCCACTACGAGCAGTACTTC
NA	TRBV7-8	NA	TRBJ2-7	CASSLEINGANYEQYF	TGTGCCAGCAGCTTAGAGATTAATGGGGCGAACTACGAGCAGTACTTC
NA	TRBV13	TRBD2	TRBJ2-3	CASSLGGVGGAGDTQYF	TGTGCCAGCAGCTTAGGAGGGGTCGGGGGGGCCGGAGATACGCAGTATTTT
NA	TRBV29-1	NA	TRBJ2-2	CSVSLLGGGPGELFF	TGCAGCGTCTCCCTTTTGGGGGGGGGCCCCGGGGAGCTGTTTTTT
NA	TRBV4-1	TRBD1	TRBJ2-2	CASSRGQGIGGELFF	TGCGCCAGCAGCCGGGGACAGGGTATAGGCGGGGAGCTGTTTTTT
NA	TRBV5-1	NA	TRBJ2-7	CASSLDLFYEQYF	TGCGCCAGCAGCTTGGACCTATTCTACGAGCAGTACTTC
NA	TRBV2	NA	TRBJ1-3	CASSSDSHSGNTIYF	TGTGCCAGCAGTTCCGACAGCCACTCTGGAAACACCATATATTTT
NA	TRBV7-9	NA	TRBJ2-7	CASSLGGSTNEQYF	TGTGCCAGCAGCTTAGGAGGGAGTACCAACGAGCAGTACTTC
NA	TRBV5-4	TRBD2	TRBJ2-3	CASSFGGASTDTQYF	TGTGCCAGCAGCTTCGGGGGGGCCAGCACAGATACGCAGTATTTT
NA	TRBV2	NA	TRBJ1-5	CASSEQSNQPQHF	TGTGCCAGCAGTGAGCAGAGCAATCAGCCCCAGCATTTT
NA	TRBV19	TRBD1	TRBJ1-1	CASSSTGAPRNTEAFF	TGTGCCAGTAGCAGTACAGGGGCCCCTCGAAACACTGAAGCTTTCTTT
NA	TRBV9	TRBD1	TRBJ1-5	CASSPTGTGSWPQHF	TGTGCCAGCAGCCCCACCGGGACAGGGAGTTGGCCCCAGCATTTT
once	TRBV6-1	TRBD1	TRBJ2-1	CASSEVGDSYNEQFF	TGTGCCAGCAGTGAAGTCGGGGACAGTTACAATGAGCAGTTCTTC
NA	TRBV19	NA	TRBJ1-4	CASSLRQAGEKLFF	TGTGCCAGTAGTTTAAGACAGGCGGGCGAAAAACTGTTTTTT
NA	TRBV30	NA	TRBJ1-5	CAWSVQVSGEPQHF	TGTGCCTGGAGTGTACAGGTCTCCGGCGAGCCCCAGCATTTT
NA	TRBV19	NA	TRBJ1-3	CASSATQDPRLRGTIYF	TGTGCCAGTAGTGCTACACAGGACCCACGCCTCCGAGGCACCATATATTTT
NA	TRBV18	NA	TRBJ1-3	CASSEASGNTIYF	TGTGCCAGCTCTGAGGCTTCTGGAAACACCATATATTTT
NA	TRBV27	TRBD2	TRBJ2-7	CASSLALAGREQYF	TGTGCCAGCAGTTTAGCACTAGCGGGACGGGAGCAGTACTTC
NA	TRBV7-8	TRBD2	TRBJ2-1	CASSLGLAGGPREQFF	TGTGCCAGCAGCTTGGGGCTAGCGGGAGGGCCCCGTGAGCAGTTCTTC
NA	TRBV7-9	NA	TRBJ2-2	CASSLRLTGELFF	TGTGCCAGCAGCCTCCGACTGACCGGGGAGCTGTTTTTT
NA	TRBV27	TRBD1	TRBJ1-1	CASSSTGGFTEAFF	TGTGCCAGCAGTTCGACAGGGGGCTTCACTGAAGCTTTCTTT
NA	TRBV20-1	NA	TRBJ1-1	CSASFVRGNTEAFF	TGCAGTGCTAGTTTTGTCAGGGGGAACACTGAAGCTTTCTTT
NA	TRBV28	TRBD1	TRBJ2-7	CASSFPKDRANEQYF	TGTGCCAGCAGTTTCCCAAAGGACAGGGCAAACGAGCAGTACTTC
NA	TRBV24-1	TRBD1	TRBJ2-5	CATSDARTGQETQYF	TGTGCCACCAGTGACGCCAGGACAGGGCAAGAGACCCAGTACTTC
once	TRBV6-1	TRBD1	TRBJ1-5	CASSEGRTGPLNQPQHF	TGTGCCAGCAGTGAAGGTCGGACAGGCCCTTTAAATCAGCCCCAGCATTTT
NA	TRBV9	TRBD1	TRBJ2-1	CASSVVGPGQGSEQFF	TGTGCCAGCAGCGTAGTAGGCCCGGGACAGGGGAGTGAGCAGTTCTTC
NA	TRBV3-1/TRBV3-2	TRBD2	TRBJ2-1	CASSQFPTSGGASYNEQFF	TGTGCCAGCAGCCAATTCCCGACTAGCGGGGGGGCCTCCTACAATGAGCAGTTCTTC
NA	TRBV28	TRBD1	TRBJ1-5	CASRKTGGYQPQHF	TGTGCCAGCAGAAAGACAGGGGGTTATCAGCCCCAGCATTTT